The 15 T cell receptor beta chains in this list originate from one sample, sequenced in a study of CD8 T cells in Susac syndrome. Reverse transcription of about 0.5 to 1 ug RNA was carried out with random hexamers. TCRdb recomputed calls from the immunoSEQ multiplex PCR reads with MiXCR, one row per CDR3 protein. The sample includes 300,000 to 350,000 distinct CDR3 sequences, around 92% of them seen just once. Input material: CD4+ T cells from PBMCs. Every receptor here comes from a human donor with multiple sclerosis.

The chain carries TRBV12-3 or TRBV12-4 and TRBJ1-1, with D perhaps TRBD1 (5 bases). The ends were cut back, 8 bases at V and 4 bases at J, with 8 bases in the middle. The CDR3 runs to 11 residues. The CDR3 DNA is TGTGCCAGCCGGGGGTTCACTGAAGCTTTCTTT. It is translated as CASRGFTEAFF.

The V and J genes are TRBV5-4 and TRBJ2-6; no clear D gene. The V end lost 0 bases, the J end lost 1 base, and 2 bases lay between the germline ends. This CDR3 region has 14 residues. The germline CDR1 and CDR2 sequences are SGHNT and YYREEE (reference sequence). The CDR3, as DNA: TGTGCCAGCAGCTTGGTTTCTGGGGCCAACGTCCTGACTTTC. This codes for CASSLVSGANVLTF. The variable domain in full, with the rest retrieved from reference TRBV5-4 and TRBJ2-6, is ETGVTQSPTHLIKTRGQQVTLRCSSQSGHNTVSWYQQALGQGPQFIFQYYREEENGRGNFPPRFSGLQFPNYSSELNVNALELDDSALYLCASSLVSGANVLTFGAGSRLTVL.

This chain connects TRBV5-1 to TRBJ2-6, with 7 bases identical to TRBD1. J lost 1 base, V lost 4 bases, and 5 bases had no gene match. There are 16 residues in the CDR3. CDR1 and CDR2 from the germline V gene are SGHRS and YFSETQ. The CDR3 nucleotides read TGCGCCAGCAGCCCACAGGGGAAGTCTGGGGCCAACGTCCTGACTTTC. Amino acids: CASSPQGKSGANVLTF.

This rearrangement joins TRBV7-6 to TRBJ1-2; tentatively, D is TRBD1 (6 bases). The V end lost 5 bases, the J end lost 5 bases, and 12 bases lay between the germline ends. This CDR3 contains 13 residues. The germline V gene has CDR1 SGHVS and CDR2 FNYEAQ. CDR3 nucleotides: TGTGCCAGCAGCACGTACGGACAGTATGGCTACACCTTC. It translates to CASSTYGQYGYTF.

The chain links TRBV20-1 to TRBJ1-6, with TRBD1 matching over 7 bases. In germline, CDR1 is DFQATT, CDR2 SNEGSKA (reference sequence). The CDR3 consists of 15 residues. V was pared by 0 bases and J by 7 bases, with 6 bases of the junction left unmatched. The CDR3 reads CSARDGAGGNSPLHF. Written as DNA, the CDR3 is TGCAGTGCTAGAGATGGCGCAGGGGGGAATTCACCCCTCCACTTT.

This rearrangement joins TRBV7-2 to TRBJ2-5; D uncertain. The germline V gene has CDR1 SGHTA and CDR2 FQGNSA. Trimming shortened V by 5 bases and J by 9 bases, and 13 bases separated the two germline ends. This CDR3 has 12 residues. CDR3 in DNA: TGTGCCAGCAGCCCCTCGGCTAGGGCCCAGTACTTC. This gives the protein CASSPSARAQYF.

The chain recombines TRBV9 with TRBJ2-3, with 7 bases aligning to TRBD2. Germline CDR1 is SGDLS and CDR2 is YYNGEE. CDR3 length: 16 residues. V shed 3 bases, J shed 3 bases, and the junction held 10 bases outside the gene matches. The CDR3 DNA sequence: TGTGCCAGCAGCGCCCGGGGGGACGGTGTAACAGATACGCAGTATTTT. Translation gives CASSARGDGVTDTQYF.

The table lists this clonotype with a count of one. The chain links TRBV28 to TRBJ1-1; D gene ambiguous. Deletions cut 2 bases from V and 8 bases from J, with 21 bases between. Germline V gene lookup returns CDR1 MDHEN and CDR2 SYDVKM. The CDR3 runs 16 residues. The CDR3 sequence is CASSLGPGARRVEAFF. The CDR3 DNA reads TGTGCCAGCAGTTTAGGACCCGGAGCTAGACGCGTGGAAGCTTTCTTT.

The V call is TRBV5-6, the J call TRBJ2-1, with TRBD2 matching 10 bases. V shed 2 bases and J 3 bases; nucleotides not matched to a gene: 8. The germline V gene encodes CDR1 SGHDT and CDR2 YYEEEE. CDR3 length equals 17 residues. CDR3 DNA sequence: TGTGCCAGCAGCTTTGGGTCGAGACTAGCGGGCTACAATGAGCAGTTCTTC. Translating gives CASSFGSRLAGYNEQFF. The entire variable domain, with the rest obtained from reference TRBV5-6 and TRBJ2-1, is as follows: DAGVTQSPTHLIKTRGQQVTLRCSPKSGHDTVSWYQQALGQGPQFIFQYYEEEERQRGNFPDRFSGHQFPNYSSELNVNALLLGDSALYLCASSFGSRLAGYNEQFFGPGTRLTVL.

This chain uses TRBV7-3 with TRBJ2-6; the match to TRBD1 covers 7 bases. V shed 1 base, J shed 0 bases, and the junction held 6 bases outside the gene matches. Germline V gives CDR1 SGHTA, CDR2 FQGTGA. The CDR3 runs to 18 residues. DNA of the CDR3: TGTGCCAGCAGCTTAAGAGACAGGGCTTCCTCTGGGGCCAACGTCCTGACTTTC. Amino acids: CASSLRDRASSGANVLTF.

The rearrangement uses TRBV5-1 and TRBJ1-2, with 9 nucleotides matching TRBD1. Germline-derived CDR1 and CDR2 are SGHRS and YFSETQ. V lost 2 bases and J lost 4; bases outside the gene matches: 6. This CDR3 contains 15 residues. This CDR3 reads CASSLRQGVGYGYTF. The CDR3, as DNA: TGCGCCAGCAGCTTAAGACAGGGGGTCGGCTATGGCTACACCTTC.

This clonotype was recorded only once. CDR3 in DNA: TGTGCCACCAGTGACCGGAGCGGGGAGACCCAGTACTTC. Translated, it gives CATSDRSGETQYF. This chain links TRBV24-1 with TRBJ2-5; D might be TRBD2 (6 bases). The CDR3 loop spans 13 amino acids. Germline CDR1 and CDR2: KGHDR and SFDVKD. V dropped 4 bases and J dropped 5 bases, with 10 bases sitting between them.

V gene TRBV6-1 combines with J gene TRBJ2-2, with D possibly matching TRBD1 (7 bases). The CDR3 is 16 amino acids. The germline V gene has CDR1 MNHNS and CDR2 SASEGT. V lost 4 bases and J 4 bases, leaving 16 bases between the germline ends. DNA of the CDR3: TGTGCCAGCAGTGTTGAGGGGGCGCGGGGCACCGGGGAGCTGTTTTTT. Translated: CASSVEGARGTGELFF.

The V call is TRBV15, the J call TRBJ1-1, with D perhaps TRBD1 (6 bases). The CDR3 is 15 amino acids. Trimming cost V 0 bases and J 4 bases, with 12 bases left between them. Germline loops: CDR1 LNHNV, CDR2 YYDKDF (reference sequence). The CDR3 here is CATSRDVKGGTEAFF. CDR3 DNA sequence: TGTGCCACCAGCAGAGATGTGAAGGGGGGCACTGAAGCTTTCTTT.

Note on this clonotype: The germline gene is not matched at one end of the junction; a read error may be the cause. The chain couples TRBV7-8 to TRBJ1-2; D gene ambiguous. The CDR3 extends over 13 amino acids. Germline CDR1 reads SGHVS; CDR2 reads FQNEAQ. Here the CDR3 reads CATLRRGAGGCTF. CDR3 nucleotides: TGTGCCACCCTTCGTCGCGGTGCGGGTGGCTGCACCTTC.